This TCR beta chain was sequenced in a study of T-cell reconstitution after alpha-beta-depleted transplantation in children. General study points: At one year after transplant, newly produced T cells mostly accounted for T-cell counts and diversity. For some patients, TCRbeta diversity was high at day 60 because of recipient T cells and thymic progenitors that survived.

This clonotype showed up many times. What it recognizes is unknown. Unique molecular identifiers were used in preparing the TCRbeta library. Each CDR3 protein gets one entry after TCRdb re-called the PCR reads with MiXCR. Among a few hundred thousand distinct CDR3 sequences listed, roughly a tenth were seen once. This sequence originates from a child less than two years old with acute myeloid leukemia, due to receive a stem cell transplant. Sequencing was performed on PBMCs, taken before TCRalphabeta/CD19-depleted stem cell transplant.

This chain's CDR3 is CSVDLFGTEAFF. CDR3 DNA: TGCAGCGTTGACCTTTTCGGGACTGAAGCTTTCTTT. The V gene is TRBV29-1, the J gene TRBJ1-1, with no clear D. The V gene lost 3 bases and the J gene lost 5 bases, with 10 bases spanning the gap. The CDR3 consists of 12 residues. Germline assignment: CDR1 SQVTM and CDR2 ANQGSEA.